This note documents a single T cell receptor (beta chain) sequence. What it binds is not known. Germline assignment: CDR1 SGHTA and CDR2 FQGNSA. The length of the CDR3 is 15 residues. The V gene lost 1 base and the J gene lost 2 bases, with 11 bases spanning the gap. The entry originates in a study of blood T cells in healthy people across ages. Study results and limitations: Older age coincided with a roughly linear decline in TCR beta diversity per million T cells.

Together with a sample-barcoded 5' primer, a J-beta primer mix was included in a second PCR lasting roughly 6 to 12 cycles. Carrying 12 random nucleotides, a template-switch adaptor labeled each individual cDNA molecule. Samples each returned at least 2.5 million CDR3-containing paired-end reads. TCRdb reprocessed the 5' RACE reads with MiXCR, giving one entry per CDR3 protein. Here the sample spans approximately 1.5 million distinct CDR3 sequences, 30% to 35% being singletons. It was around 9 milliliters of peripheral blood that were drawn from each donor. Sequencing used blood. This receptor was identified in a woman aged 25 to 39 in good health. The chain links TRBV7-2 to TRBJ1-1; unclear D gene. For the CDR3, the DNA is TGTGCCAGCAGCTTAGGGGCAGGAATAAACACTGAAGCTTTCTTT. This encodes CASSLGAGINTEAFF.